What follows describes a single T cell receptor (beta chain). This sample was taken from a study of blood T cell repertoires in COVID-19. Study-level background: The study drew acute and convalescent COVID-19 samples from the United States, Italy and Spain.

Per the germline V gene, CDR1 is SGHTA and CDR2 is FQGNSA. V lost 6 bases and J lost 5; bases outside the gene matches: 3. CDR3 size: 13 residues. As handled by the study authors: Reference gene primer amplification in the assay estimated nucleated cell counts. TCRdb keeps only in-frame clones here, not all; method: immunoSEQ multiplex PCR. Clone size and the V and J calls come from that table; the DNA yielded D and trimming. Seen here are over 40,000 clones, 83% observed once, and the top ten hold 16%. The chain joins TRBV7-2 to TRBJ2-2; 7 bases line up with TRBD1. Sequenced material: peripheral blood. The receptor was derived from a middle-aged man with acute or convalescent COVID-19. Here the CDR3 reads CASRSGGTGELFF. As DNA, the CDR3 is TGTGCCAGCAGGTCAGGGGGAACCGGGGAGCTGTTTTTT. Supplemented by reference TRBV7-2 and TRBJ2-2, the full variable domain reads GAGVSQSPSNKVTEKGKDVELRCDPISGHTALYWYRQSLGQGLEFLIYFQGNSAPDKSGLPSDRFSAERTGGSVSTLTIQRTQQEDSAVYLCASRSGGTGELFFGEGSRLTVL.